This T cell receptor beta chain emerged from a study of T cell repertoires in cytomegalovirus infection. In regard to this clonotype: The antigen remains undetermined.

TCRdb re-called the reads with MiXCR, one entry per CDR3 protein. This sample has a few hundred thousand distinct CDR3 sequences, with about 42% found just once. The CDR3 is 14 residues long. Trimming shortened V by 3 bases and J by 4 bases, and 12 bases separated the two germline ends. Germline values: CDR1 SQVTM, CDR2 ANQGSEA. The rearrangement uses TRBV29-1 and TRBJ2-2; D may be TRBD2 (5 bases). This TCR was recovered from a human donor in good health (CMV status not recorded). Some clones in this sample may be carry-over from other donors' samples. Specimen: cultured PBMCs, collected from culture after CMV antigen stimulation. The DNA for the CDR3 is TGCAGCGTTGACCGGGAAGGATCCACCGGGGAGCTGTTTTTT. Amino acids: CSVDREGSTGELFF.